The table lists the clone carrying this T cell receptor beta chain with a few counts. This record belongs to a study of blood T cell repertoires in COVID-19. Produced via immunoSEQ multiplex PCR; TCRdb's table is partial and in-frame only. The sample shows 280,000 or so clones, 88% of them seen only once. This CDR3 contains 16 residues. V was shortened by 3 bases and J by 4 bases, with 16 bases between the two germline ends. Germline V CDR1 and CDR2: SGHDT, YYEEEE. Sequencing input: peripheral blood. The gene calls are TRBV5-6 and TRBJ1-4; a possible D gene is TRBD1 (6 bases). The source of this sequence is a woman in her thirties who had recovered from COVID-19. The CDR3 coding sequence is TGTGCCAGCAGCTCTCGTTGGGGACAACGTAATGAAAAACTGTTTTTT. This sequence encodes CASSSRWGQRNEKLFF.